Listed here are 5 T cell receptor beta chains from one sample, sequenced in a study of identical twins. TCRdb itself ran the 5' RACE reads through MiXCR, one entry per CDR3 protein. The data contain 250,000 to 300,000 distinct CDR3 sequences, approximately 8.6% of them seen just once; the ten biggest clones take up about 3%. The same specimen was also included in a second study, on yellow fever vaccine responses in identical twins.

The source material was CD8+ T cells sorted from blood. All receptors come from a woman between 18 and 29 years old in good health.

This clonotype turned up a few times. The chain uses TRBV29-1 and TRBJ1-1, with 9 nucleotides matching TRBD1. This CDR3 contains 15 residues. Per germline, CDR1 SQVTM and CDR2 ANQGSEA. J gave up 4 bases and V 0 bases, and 6 bases lay outside the gene matches. The CDR3: CSVEDPRTGATEAFF. CDR3 in DNA: TGCAGCGTTGAAGATCCGCGGACAGGGGCCACTGAAGCTTTCTTT.

This chain connects TRBV7-9 to TRBJ1-1; D is undetermined. CDR3 length equals 13 residues. Trimming took off 11 bases at V and 3 bases at J, with 16 bases between the two ends. CDR1 SEHNR and CDR2 FQNEAQ come from the germline V gene (reference sequence). CDR3 DNA: TGTGCCGTCTTGATTGCGCACGACACTGAAGCTTTCTTT. It encodes CAVLIAHDTEAFF.

This clonotype has ten or more counts. The V and J genes are TRBV7-4 and TRBJ2-1; D unresolved. The germline V gene has CDR1 SGHVT and CDR2 SQSDAQ. This CDR3 contains 13 residues. V was clipped by 3 bases and J by 7 bases, with 10 bases between them. CDR3 sequence: CASSFCDGNEQFF. The CDR3 DNA reads TGTGCCAGCAGCTTTTGCGACGGTAATGAGCAGTTCTTC.

The rearrangement joins TRBV10-2 to TRBJ2-3; TRBD2 agrees at 13 bases. The J segment lost 5 bases and the V segment lost 3 bases, leaving 8 bases of the junction unmatched. The germline V gene has CDR1 WSHSY and CDR2 SAAADI. This CDR3 is built from 17 residues. Written as DNA, the CDR3 is TGCGCCAGCAGTGACTACACTAGCGGGGGGGCGATAGATACGCAGTATTTT. Its protein is CASSDYTSGGAIDTQYF.

This clonotype was counted between two and nine times. V gene TRBV12-3 or TRBV12-4 combines with J gene TRBJ2-5; TRBD2 might be the D (7 bases). This CDR3 has 13 residues. V lost 8 bases to trimming and J lost 5 bases, with 15 bases between them. The CDR3 nucleotides read TGTGCCAGCGGGGGGGGGCCCGGGGAGACCCAGTACTTC. Its translation is CASGGGPGETQYF.